A selection of T cell receptor beta chains follows, all from one sample in a study of human thymus T cells. Generated by immunoSEQ multiplex PCR, the TCRdb table keeps only in-frame clones and is missing some. Among around 120,000 clones, around 96% were seen once, and the ten largest hold around 0.025%. Source material: thymus tissue. Receptors were obtained from a boy under three years old with a congenital heart defect but otherwise immunologically healthy. Both conserved end residues are trimmed from each CDR3. Fields, in order: V gene, D gene, J gene, CDR3 protein. D genes are given only for firm matches.

v_gene: TRBV5-1
d_gene: -
j_gene: TRBJ1-2
CDR3aa: ASRSLFRVETNYGYT

v_gene: TRBV28
d_gene: TRBD2
j_gene: TRBJ2-3
CDR3aa: ASYRGGTDTQY

v_gene: TRBV5-1
d_gene: -
j_gene: TRBJ1-1
CDR3aa: ASSFQFAPEMNTEAF

v_gene: TRBV7-4
d_gene: TRBD2
j_gene: TRBJ2-5
CDR3aa: ASSFPDWTSGEETQY

v_gene: TRBV7-2
d_gene: -
j_gene: TRBJ2-3
CDR3aa: ASSLGRTFPPDTQY

v_gene: TRBV6-6
d_gene: -
j_gene: TRBJ2-1
CDR3aa: ASSYALNNEQF

v_gene: TRBV19
d_gene: -
j_gene: TRBJ1-1
CDR3aa: ASSCRAVYTEAF

v_gene: TRBV28
d_gene: -
j_gene: TRBJ1-4
CDR3aa: ASSPMYYVGEKLF

v_gene: TRBV6-6
d_gene: TRBD1
j_gene: TRBJ2-5
CDR3aa: ASRYRGKETQY

v_gene: TRBV4-2
d_gene: -
j_gene: TRBJ2-3
CDR3aa: ASSQESGGPRDTQY

v_gene: TRBV11-2
d_gene: TRBD1
j_gene: TRBJ1-4
CDR3aa: ASSSPSTGCLGKLF

v_gene: TRBV4-1
d_gene: -
j_gene: TRBJ2-1
CDR3aa: ASSQDLVGYNTYNEQF

v_gene: TRBV9
d_gene: -
j_gene: TRBJ2-1
CDR3aa: ASSVVGTNEQF

v_gene: TRBV5-8
d_gene: -
j_gene: TRBJ1-6
CDR3aa: ASSLGPVWYSPLH

v_gene: TRBV5-4
d_gene: TRBD2
j_gene: TRBJ2-1
CDR3aa: ASSLRLAGGTYNEQF

v_gene: TRBV6-1
d_gene: -
j_gene: TRBJ1-5
CDR3aa: ASSGQRNSNQPQH

v_gene: TRBV7-9
d_gene: -
j_gene: TRBJ2-3
CDR3aa: ASSLVNRAPTDTQY

v_gene: TRBV7-3
d_gene: -
j_gene: TRBJ2-1
CDR3aa: ASSLESGNEQF

v_gene: TRBV5-1
d_gene: -
j_gene: TRBJ1-1
CDR3aa: ASSVSGPENTEAF

v_gene: TRBV5-1
d_gene: -
j_gene: TRBJ2-5
CDR3aa: ASSSMLAGAFQETQY

v_gene: TRBV12-5
d_gene: -
j_gene: TRBJ1-4
CDR3aa: ASGFGGGNEKLF

v_gene: TRBV7-6
d_gene: TRBD2
j_gene: TRBJ2-5
CDR3aa: ASSTGLAGNPGGQETQY

v_gene: TRBV19
d_gene: -
j_gene: TRBJ2-3
CDR3aa: ASSIGGGTDTQY

v_gene: TRBV15
d_gene: -
j_gene: TRBJ2-7
CDR3aa: ATSSQGQIYEQY

v_gene: TRBV5-1
d_gene: -
j_gene: TRBJ2-3
CDR3aa: ASSLLGDTQY

v_gene: TRBV29-1
d_gene: -
j_gene: TRBJ2-7
CDR3aa: SVVRRESYEQY

v_gene: TRBV28
d_gene: -
j_gene: TRBJ1-2
CDR3aa: ASSLRDTVYGYT

v_gene: TRBV6-1
d_gene: -
j_gene: TRBJ1-6
CDR3aa: ASGRIYNSPLH

v_gene: TRBV7-8
d_gene: -
j_gene: TRBJ1-6
CDR3aa: ASSVLTASSYNSPLH

v_gene: TRBV6-1
d_gene: TRBD2
j_gene: TRBJ2-3
CDR3aa: ASSESNSGGPFGTDTQY

v_gene: TRBV4-3
d_gene: -
j_gene: TRBJ1-1
CDR3aa: ASSQVGRGLFNTEAF

v_gene: TRBV6-4
d_gene: -
j_gene: TRBJ2-2
CDR3aa: ASSERALGYANTGELF

v_gene: TRBV4-1
d_gene: -
j_gene: TRBJ2-7
CDR3aa: ASSPDKDEQY

v_gene: TRBV6-5
d_gene: -
j_gene: TRBJ2-7
CDR3aa: ASSYSTLGASYEQY

v_gene: TRBV28
d_gene: -
j_gene: TRBJ1-1
CDR3aa: ASRGAKGRRVGGAF

v_gene: TRBV7-9
d_gene: -
j_gene: TRBJ1-1
CDR3aa: ASRPGIMNTEAF

v_gene: TRBV14
d_gene: -
j_gene: TRBJ2-7
CDR3aa: ASSRRGGDYEQY

v_gene: TRBV10-2
d_gene: -
j_gene: TRBJ2-6
CDR3aa: ASSESYEDSGANVLT

v_gene: TRBV15
d_gene: TRBD2
j_gene: TRBJ2-5
CDR3aa: ATSRGDSGGGPQY

v_gene: TRBV27
d_gene: -
j_gene: TRBJ2-7
CDR3aa: ASSSSSYEQY

v_gene: TRBV15
d_gene: -
j_gene: TRBJ1-2
CDR3aa: ATSHRGPAGITIYGYT

v_gene: TRBV6-1
d_gene: -
j_gene: TRBJ1-1
CDR3aa: ASSGTVLWDTEAF

v_gene: TRBV5-1
d_gene: -
j_gene: TRBJ2-1
CDR3aa: ASSPTVGSPSYNEQF

v_gene: TRBV4-2
d_gene: TRBD1
j_gene: TRBJ2-5
CDR3aa: ASSQRQGGKTQY

v_gene: TRBV6-6
d_gene: TRBD1
j_gene: TRBJ1-2
CDR3aa: ASSYRPGQGEHGYT

v_gene: TRBV28
d_gene: TRBD2
j_gene: TRBJ2-2
CDR3aa: ASSLAGGIGTGELF

v_gene: TRBV10-2
d_gene: TRBD1
j_gene: TRBJ2-7
CDR3aa: ANGGSGTGTDEQY

v_gene: TRBV4-3
d_gene: -
j_gene: TRBJ1-1
CDR3aa: ASSQDFGVNTEAF

v_gene: TRBV12-5
d_gene: -
j_gene: TRBJ1-2
CDR3aa: ASGPSYRVRDGYT

v_gene: TRBV4-1
d_gene: TRBD2
j_gene: TRBJ2-7
CDR3aa: ASSQVPGGGDSYEQY

v_gene: TRBV9
d_gene: -
j_gene: TRBJ1-6
CDR3aa: ASSALPTGYNSPLH

v_gene: TRBV4-3
d_gene: -
j_gene: TRBJ1-1
CDR3aa: ASSHDNRSEAF